This entry lists 31 T cell receptor beta chains sequenced from one sample in a study of CD8+CD57+ T cells in acquired aplastic anemia. Investigators profiled TCR beta VDJ and CDR3 from genomic DNA template. TCRdb re-derived calls from the reads in MiXCR, one entry per CDR3 protein. Among about 180,000 distinct CDR3 sequences listed, roughly 60% were seen once. CD8+CD57+ cell expansion had been shown by flow cytometry in patients chosen for sequencing. Sequenced sample: sorted CD4+, CD8+, or CD8+CD57+ T cells (not recorded which) from PBMCs. These receptor sequences come from a human donor with aplastic anemia.

This clonotype was picked up a small number of times. V gene TRBV6-6 combines with J gene TRBJ2-5; D is undetermined. V lost 5 bases, J lost 0 bases, and 1 base lay in between. This CDR3 spans 11 amino acids. From germline, CDR1 is MNHNY and CDR2 SVGAGI (reference sequence). The DNA for the CDR3 is TGTGCCAGCAGTAACCAAGAGACCCAGTACTTC. It specifies CASSNQETQYF.

This clonotype was observed at least ten times. This sequence joins TRBV5-6 and TRBJ1-1, with 8 bases matching TRBD1. Trimming cost V 0 bases and J 1 base; bases outside gene matches: 2. CDR3 size: 15 residues. Germline lookup yields CDR1 SGHDT and CDR2 YYEEEE. The CDR3, as DNA: TGTGCCAGCAGCTTGGCCGGGACAGGGAACACTGAAGCTTTCTTT. It translates to CASSLAGTGNTEAFF.

Notes on this clonotype: A read error may explain this, as a much larger clone is one base away. V gene TRBV4-2 combines with J gene TRBJ2-3, with 7 bases fitting TRBD1. Germline CDR1 LGHNA, CDR2 YNFKEQ. The CDR3 length is 16 residues. DNA of the CDR3: TGTGCCAGCAGCCAAGATTTAAGGGGGCTCACAGGTACGCAGTATTTT. Its translation: CASSQDLRGLTGTQYF.

This clonotype was counted ten times or more. V is TRBV10-2 and J is TRBJ1-2; 8 bases are shared with TRBD1. The CDR3 has 14 residues. CDR1 is WSHSY, CDR2 SAAADI, per germline. The junction had 7 bases not matched to a gene; V was cut back by 6 bases and J by 4 bases. The CDR3 bases are TGCGCCAGCAGGGAGACAGGGGCTACCTATGGCTACACCTTC. Translating it yields CASRETGATYGYTF.

The rearrangement links TRBV5-8 to TRBJ2-3; tentatively, D is TRBD2 (5 bases). V lost 3 bases and J lost 0, with 11 bases in between. Looked up from germline, CDR1 is SGHTS and CDR2 is YDEGEE. There are 15 residues in the CDR3. In nucleotides, the CDR3 is TGTGCCAGCAGCTCGGACTCCTCTAGCACAGATACGCAGTATTTT. Translated: CASSSDSSSTDTQYF. Based on the CDR3 plus reference TRBV5-8 and TRBJ2-3, the full variable domain is EAGVTQSPTHLIKTRGQQATLRCSPISGHTSVYWYQQALGLGLQFLLWYDEGEERNRGNFPPRFSGRQFPNYSSELNVNALELEDSALYLCASSSDSSSTDTQYFGPGTRLTVL.

This chain connects TRBV20-1 to TRBJ2-7, with TRBD2 as a possible D gene (6 bases). The CDR3 runs 13 residues. Trimming cost V 3 bases and J 3 bases, with 12 bases left between them. Germline V gene data show CDR1 as DFQATT and CDR2 as SNEGSKA (reference sequence). In DNA, the CDR3 is TGCAGTGCTAGCGGGGACTCCAACTACGAGCAGTACTTC. It translates to CSASGDSNYEQYF.

The V call is TRBV5-5, the J call TRBJ2-3; D not certain. The CDR3 is 15 amino acids. CDR1 is SGHKS and CDR2 is YYEKEE in the germline V gene (reference sequence). The germline V and J ends were trimmed by 0 bases and 0 bases, with 8 bases remaining between them. CDR3 coding DNA: TGTGCCAGCAGCTTGGCCTATTCTAGCACAGATACGCAGTATTTT. Its translation is CASSLAYSSTDTQYF. The variable domain in full, with the rest retrieved from reference TRBV5-5 and TRBJ2-3, is DAGVTQSPTHLIKTRGQQVTLRCSPISGHKSVSWYQQVLGQGPQFIFQYYEKEERGRGNFPDRFSARQFPNYSSELNVNALLLGDSALYLCASSLAYSSTDTQYFGPGTRLTVL.

Details on this clonotype: At one boundary the junction diverges from the germline segment, which might be a read error. The genes are TRBV6-4 and TRBJ1-5; D remains unclear. Germline V gene lookup returns CDR1 MRHNA and CDR2 SNTAGT. The CDR3 sequence is 15 residues long. The CDR3, as DNA: TGTGCCAGCAGTTACTCGTACCACAGCAATCAGCCCCAGCATTTT. It yields the protein CASSYSYHSNQPQHF.

The chain carries TRBV4-1 and TRBJ1-3; D gene ambiguous. V was trimmed by 7 bases and J by 8 bases, leaving 21 bases between them. Germline CDR1 and CDR2: MGHRA and YSYEKL. The CDR3 consists of 15 residues. The CDR3 coding sequence is TGCGCCAGCACCCTGACACTTGGCGGTGGCTACACCATATATTTT. Encoded protein: CASTLTLGGGYTIYF.

The chain links TRBV20-1 to TRBJ1-4, with D unclear. The CDR3 runs 10 residues. Per germline, CDR1 DFQATT and CDR2 SNEGSKA (reference sequence). The V gene lost 0 bases and the J gene lost 7 bases, with 0 bases spanning the gap. CDR3 DNA sequence: TGCAGTGCTAGAGATGAAAAACTGTTTTTT. This translates into CSARDEKLFF.

The chain has TRBV9 and TRBJ2-5; D gene ambiguous. The CDR3 has 12 residues. CDR1 is SGDLS, CDR2 YYNGEE, per germline. Trimming took off 3 bases at V and 3 bases at J, with 6 bases between the two ends. CDR3 nucleotide sequence: TGTGCCAGCAGCGAGGGCGAAGAGACCCAGTACTTC. Translated, it gives CASSEGEETQYF. The variable domain in full, completed from reference TRBV9 and TRBJ2-5, reads DSGVTQTPKHLITATGQRVTLRCSPRSGDLSVYWYQQSLDQGLQFLIQYYNGEERAKGNILERFSAQQFPDLHSELNLSSLELGDSALYFCASSEGEETQYFGPGTRLLVL.

This chain joins TRBV19 and TRBJ1-1, with D possibly TRBD1 on 6 matching bases. This CDR3 spans 14 amino acids. Trimming took 1 base from V and 5 from J, leaving 11 bases between them. From germline, CDR1 is LNHDA and CDR2 SQIVND (reference sequence). Here the CDR3 reads CASSIGGGRTEAFF. CDR3 in DNA: TGTGCCAGTAGTATAGGCGGGGGCAGGACTGAAGCTTTCTTT.

With regard to this clonotype: It may be a read error: a sequence one base away is much more abundant. Since the CDR3 does not end with the conserved phenylalanine or tryptophan, this likely comes from a read error. The rearrangement uses TRBV4-1 and TRBJ1-4; D uncertain. The CDR3 totals 16 residues. Germline CDR1 and CDR2: MGHRA and YSYEKL. Trimming removed 3 bases at V and 1 base at J, with 12 bases between. CDR3 DNA sequence: TGCGCCAGCAGCCAGTCGATCATACTAACTAATGAAAAACTGTTTCTT. It is translated as CASSQSIILTNEKLFL.

The rearrangement uses TRBV20-1 and TRBJ2-7; 8 bases are shared with TRBD2. The CDR3 has 15 residues. From germline, CDR1 is DFQATT and CDR2 SNEGSKA (reference sequence). The V gene end was trimmed by 3 bases and the J gene end by 4 bases; junction bases not matched to a gene: 11. The CDR3: CSARGGNGREYEQYF. CDR3 nucleotide sequence: TGCAGTGCTAGGGGGGGAAACGGGAGGGAGTACGAGCAGTACTTC.

The chain recombines TRBV15 with TRBJ1-1; TRBD1 might be the D (5 bases). The germline V gene has CDR1 LNHNV and CDR2 YYDKDF (reference sequence). Between the trimmed V and J ends, which lost 1 base and 5 bases, there was a span of 17 bases. The CDR3 is made up of 16 amino acids. In nucleotides, the CDR3 is TGTGCCACCAGCAGAGCCCATGCCAGGGTCGGTACTGAAGCTTTCTTT. Amino acid sequence: CATSRAHARVGTEAFF.

This clonotype was counted at least ten times. The chain combines TRBV5-6 with TRBJ2-7; D gene ambiguous. CDR1 is SGHDT, CDR2 YYEEEE, per germline. The CDR3 runs to 12 residues. V was trimmed by 4 bases and J by 3 bases, leaving 8 bases between them. CDR3 loop: CASSITSYEQYF. The CDR3 bases are TGTGCCAGCAGCATTACAAGCTACGAGCAGTACTTC. Looking up the rest from reference TRBV5-6 and TRBJ2-7 gives the full variable domain: DAGVTQSPTHLIKTRGQQVTLRCSPKSGHDTVSWYQQALGQGPQFIFQYYEEEERQRGNFPDRFSGHQFPNYSSELNVNALLLGDSALYLCASSITSYEQYFGPGTRLTVT.

This clonotype has a count of ten or more. The CDR3 loop is CASSAGQAKTDTQYF. The CDR3 DNA is TGCGCCAGCAGCGCGGGACAGGCCAAGACAGATACGCAGTATTTT. The gene calls are TRBV4-1 and TRBJ2-3; TRBD1 matches 8 bases. The CDR3 is made up of 15 amino acids. CDR1 and CDR2 from the germline V gene are MGHRA and YSYEKL. Trimming at V came to 5 bases and at J to 3 bases, leaving 7 bases not matched to a gene.

This chain uses TRBV7-9 with TRBJ2-7, with 9 bases that match TRBD1. After removal of 2 bases from V and 5 bases from J, the junction contained 7 bases not matched to a gene. The CDR3 spans 15 residues. Germline loops: CDR1 SEHNR, CDR2 FQNEAQ (reference sequence). CDR3 nucleotide sequence: TGTGCCAGCAGCTTATGGACAGGGGCGAGGGACGAGCAGTACTTC. Protein: CASSLWTGARDEQYF.

This clonotype was seen repeatedly, ten times or more. This rearrangement joins TRBV6-1 to TRBJ2-7; 11 bases agree with TRBD1. V gave up 4 bases and J gave up 7 bases; unmatched junction bases: 9. The CDR3 length is 15 residues. Per germline, CDR1 MNHNS and CDR2 SASEGT. The CDR3 coding sequence is TGTGCCAGCAGTGGCCGTGAGGACAGGGGGCGAGAGCAGTACTTC. This sequence encodes CASSGREDRGREQYF.

The rearrangement uses TRBV7-9 and TRBJ1-5; TRBD1 might be the D (5 bases). Between the trimmed V and J ends, which lost 5 bases and 7 bases, there was a span of 18 bases. The length of the CDR3 is 15 residues. Looked up from germline, CDR1 is SEHNR and CDR2 is FQNEAQ (reference sequence). As DNA, the CDR3 is TGTGCCAGCAGCCAAGCTCTAGGGGATAACCAGCCCCAGCATTTT. This translates into CASSQALGDNQPQHF.

This clonotype was found once. Being one base from a much bigger clone, this may be a read error. The chain links TRBV7-9 to TRBJ1-6; D is unclear. Germline assignment: CDR1 SEHNR and CDR2 FQNEAQ (reference sequence). The V and J ends lost 5 bases and 9 bases respectively, with 8 bases between them. The CDR3 has 12 amino acids. The CDR3 sequence is CASSPPSSPLHF. Here the CDR3 DNA reads TGTGCCAGCAGCCCACCGAGTTCACCCCTCCACTTT.

The genes are TRBV7-2 and TRBJ1-1; D gene unclear. The CDR3 extends over 17 amino acids. CDR1 and CDR2 (germline): SGHTA, FQGNSA. The ends were cut back, 5 bases at V and 2 bases at J, with 21 bases in the middle. This chain's CDR3 is CASSQPSRGEPNTEAFF. Here the CDR3 DNA reads TGTGCCAGCAGCCAACCCTCCCGCGGGGAGCCTAACACTGAAGCTTTCTTT.

The gene calls are TRBV24-1 and TRBJ2-7, with D maybe TRBD2 (6 bases). The germline V gene has CDR1 KGHDR and CDR2 SFDVKD. The CDR3 contains 14 residues. With 3 bases removed from V and 3 bases from J, the gap between germline ends came to 11 bases. This chain's CDR3 is CATSDNGGRYEQYF. The CDR3 DNA is TGTGCCACCAGTGATAACGGGGGACGCTACGAGCAGTACTTC.

This clonotype was recorded many times. The chain employs TRBV15 and TRBJ2-1; D is uncertain. V shed 5 bases and J shed 4 bases, with 6 bases lying between them. The germline CDR1 and CDR2 sequences are LNHNV and YYDKDF (reference sequence). This CDR3 comprises 12 residues. The chain's CDR3 is CATSLRYNEQFF. The CDR3 nucleotides read TGTGCCACCAGCTTGAGATACAATGAGCAGTTCTTC.

This chain joins TRBV15 and TRBJ1-5, with 7 positions matching TRBD1. V lost 5 bases, J lost 4 bases, and 11 bases stayed unmatched. Germline V gene sequence: CDR1 LNHNV, CDR2 YYDKDF (reference sequence). The length of the CDR3 is 16 residues. CDR3 nucleotide sequence: TGTGCCACCAGCTCAGCGGGACAGTTTTTAAATCAGCCCCAGCATTTT. Amino acids: CATSSAGQFLNQPQHF.

Regarding this clonotype: The junction differs from germline at one of its ends, possibly a read error. The V call is TRBV7-9, the J call TRBJ1-1, with 7 bases fitting TRBD1. CDR1 is SEHNR and CDR2 is FQNEAQ in the germline V gene (reference sequence). The CDR3 runs to 13 residues. The CDR3 loop is CASSPQGNTEAIF. In DNA, the CDR3 is TGTGCCAGCAGCCCACAGGGGAACACTGAAGCGATCTTT.

This clonotype was counted only a few times. This chain links TRBV2 with TRBJ1-3, with D tentatively TRBD1 (5 bases). The CDR3 has 16 amino acids. Germline V lookup: CDR1 SNHLY, CDR2 FYNNEI. Trimming pared 7 bases from V and 7 bases from J, leaving 23 bases between. CDR3 sequence: CASTRSKSGTDNTIYF. CDR3 DNA sequence: TGTGCCAGCACCCGGTCTAAATCCGGGACTGACAACACCATATATTTT. Supplemented by reference TRBV2 and TRBJ1-3, the full variable domain reads EPEVTQTPSHQVTQMGQEVILRCVPISNHLYFYWYRQILGQKVEFLVSFYNNEISEKSEIFDDQFSVERPDGSNFTLKIRSTKLEDSAMYFCASTRSKSGTDNTIYFGEGSWLTVV.

This clonotype was observed many times. The chain links TRBV5-6 to TRBJ1-5; TRBD1 is a possible D gene (5 bases). Trimming left V 0 bases short and J 4 bases short, with 8 bases between. CDR1 is SGHDT and CDR2 is YYEEEE in the germline V gene. The CDR3 length is 14 residues. CDR3 nucleotide sequence: TGTGCCAGCAGCTTGGGGGACCGTAATCAGCCCCAGCATTTT. It specifies CASSLGDRNQPQHF.

For this clonotype: A read error may be the cause here, since a much bigger clone is one base away. This chain joins TRBV7-9 and TRBJ2-3; weak D call: TRBD2 (6 bases). The CDR3 runs 17 residues. Germline values: CDR1 SEHNR, CDR2 FQNEAQ (reference sequence). V gave up 6 bases and J gave up 4 bases, with 23 bases separating them. This chain's CDR3 is CASSGRLSSSSADTQYF. CDR3 nucleotide sequence: TGTGCCAGCAGTGGTCGACTTTCGAGTTCTAGCGCAGATACGCAGTATTTT.

For this clonotype: Without the conserved terminal phenylalanine or tryptophan, this CDR3 likely stems from a read error. The J gene is TRBJ2-7, the V gene TRBV7-3, with a tentative D call TRBD1 (5 bases). The CDR3 runs 14 residues. V gave up 2 bases and J gave up 1 base, with 9 bases separating them. Germline values: CDR1 SGHTA, CDR2 FQGTGA. The DNA of the CDR3 is TGTGCCAGCAGCTTAGGCGGACATTCCTACGAGCAGTACCTC. Protein: CASSLGGHSYEQYL.

This clonotype was counted at least ten times. The chain carries TRBV20-1 and TRBJ2-7; D perhaps matches TRBD1 (6 bases). The CDR3 runs to 13 residues. CDR1 is DFQATT and CDR2 is SNEGSKA in the germline V gene (reference sequence). V shed 3 bases and J shed 1 base, with 10 bases lying between them. This CDR3 is CSASEGVSYEQYF. CDR3 bases: TGCAGTGCTAGTGAGGGGGTTTCCTACGAGCAGTACTTC.